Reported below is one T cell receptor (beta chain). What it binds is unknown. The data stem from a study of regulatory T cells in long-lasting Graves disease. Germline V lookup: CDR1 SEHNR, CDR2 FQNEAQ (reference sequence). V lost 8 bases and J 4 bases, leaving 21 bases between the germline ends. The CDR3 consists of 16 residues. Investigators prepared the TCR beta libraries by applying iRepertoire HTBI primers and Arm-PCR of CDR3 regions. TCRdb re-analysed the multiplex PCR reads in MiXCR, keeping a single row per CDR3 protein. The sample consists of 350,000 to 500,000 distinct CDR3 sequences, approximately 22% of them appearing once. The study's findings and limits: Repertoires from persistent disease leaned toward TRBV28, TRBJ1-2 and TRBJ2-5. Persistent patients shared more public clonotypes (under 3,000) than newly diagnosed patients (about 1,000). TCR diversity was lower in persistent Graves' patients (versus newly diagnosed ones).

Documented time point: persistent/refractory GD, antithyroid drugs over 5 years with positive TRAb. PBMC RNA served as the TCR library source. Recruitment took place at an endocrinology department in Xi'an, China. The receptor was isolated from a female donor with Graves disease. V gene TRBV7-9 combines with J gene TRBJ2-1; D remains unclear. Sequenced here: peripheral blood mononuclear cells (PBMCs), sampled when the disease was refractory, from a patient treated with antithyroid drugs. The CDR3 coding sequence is TGTGCCAGCGAACGGGTTGCGGCTTTTTCTTACAATGAGCAGTTCTTC. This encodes CASERVAAFSYNEQFF.